This entry describes one T cell receptor beta chain. The data are from a study of shared clonotypes between healthy human individuals. This table comes from immunoSEQ multiplex PCR, and its TCRdb copy is limited to in-frame clones, with some not included. Of 950,000 to 1,300,000 clones in the sample, around 74% were seen once. Material for sequencing was memory CD4+ T cells sorted from blood. The subset here: CD45RA-negative fraction. The sequence derives from a man between 18 and 35 years old in good health.

CDR3 coding DNA: TGTGCCAGCAGTGTACAGGGGGCTGATTCACCCCTCCACTTT. This translates into CASSVQGADSPLHF. V gene TRBV25-1 combines with J gene TRBJ1-6; 9 bases agree with TRBD1. The CDR3 length is 14 residues. V shed 4 bases and J 8 bases; nucleotides not matched to a gene: 3. Germline loops: CDR1 MGHDK, CDR2 SYGVNS.